Shown below are 8 T cell receptor beta chains from a single sample sequenced in a study of T cell changes during pregnancy in multiple sclerosis. Sequenced by immunoSEQ multiplex PCR; TCRdb stores in-frame clones only, minus some. The sample yields around 75,000 clones, 94% seen once. This sample comprised CD4+ T cells from peripheral blood mononuclear cells, obtained after pregnancy. These receptors originate from a female donor with multiple sclerosis, enrolled in a pregnancy study.

The CDR3 region is CASSLDGHRSYNEQFF. CDR3 sequence (DNA): TGTGCCAGCAGCTTGGATGGGCATCGCTCCTACAATGAGCAGTTCTTC. The V call is TRBV5-4, the J call TRBJ2-1; D is ambiguous. V was shortened by 0 bases and J by 0 bases, with 10 bases between the two germline ends. The CDR3 covers 16 residues. Germline V gene data show CDR1 as SGHNT and CDR2 as YYREEE (reference sequence). Filled out from reference TRBV5-4 and TRBJ2-1, the complete variable domain reads ETGVTQSPTHLIKTRGQQVTLRCSSQSGHNTVSWYQQALGQGPQFIFQYYREEENGRGNFPPRFSGLQFPNYSSELNVNALELDDSALYLCASSLDGHRSYNEQFFGPGTRLTVL.

Here the CDR3 DNA reads TGTGCCAGCAGCCTCGGTTACGAGCAGTACTTC. Its translation: CASSLGYEQYF. V gene TRBV6-6 combines with J gene TRBJ2-7; the D is unclear. CDR3 length: 11 amino acids. The germline CDR1 and CDR2 sequences are MNHNY and SVGAGI (reference sequence). V shed 6 bases and J shed 4 bases, with 7 bases lying between them.

In DNA form, the CDR3 reads TGTGCCAGTCAACTCGTCACTGAAGCTTTCTTT. Its translation: CASQLVTEAFF. The chain recombines TRBV2 with TRBJ1-1; no definite D call. Germline V lookup: CDR1 SNHLY, CDR2 FYNNEI. V lost 9 bases and J lost 4, with 9 bases in between. This CDR3 comprises 11 residues. The variable domain in full, completed from reference TRBV2 and TRBJ1-1, reads EPEVTQTPSHQVTQMGQEVILRCVPISNHLYFYWYRQILGQKVEFLVSFYNNEISEKSEIFDDQFSVERPDGSNFTLKIRSTKLEDSAMYFCASQLVTEAFFGQGTRLTVV.

The J gene is TRBJ1-6, the V gene TRBV5-1; D is undetermined. The CDR3 extends over 15 amino acids. Germline V gives CDR1 SGHRS, CDR2 YFSETQ. Trimming removed 5 bases from V and 8 bases from J, with 17 bases in between. The CDR3: CASRVGRVQDSPLHF. In nucleotides, the CDR3 is TGCGCCAGCAGGGTTGGGCGTGTCCAGGATTCACCCCTCCACTTT. The full variable domain, completed using reference TRBV5-1 and TRBJ1-6, is KAGVTQTPRYLIKTRGQQVTLSCSPISGHRSVSWYQQTPGQGLQFLFEYFSETQRNKGNFPGRFSGRQFSNSRSEMNVSTLELGDSALYLCASRVGRVQDSPLHFGNGTRLTVT.

This chain links TRBV10-3 with TRBJ2-3; tentatively, D is TRBD2 (6 bases). The V gene's germline CDR1 is ENHRY and CDR2 SYGVKD. The CDR3 totals 13 residues. With 9 bases removed from V and 2 bases from J, the gap between germline ends came to 12 bases. The CDR3 region is CAIDGGDTDTQYF. The CDR3 DNA reads as TGTGCCATAGACGGGGGTGACACAGATACGCAGTATTTT.

The genes are TRBV27 and TRBJ1-2, with TRBD1 identical over 10 bases. The CDR3 length is 15 residues. Germline V gives CDR1 MNHEY, CDR2 SMNVEV (reference sequence). The V and J ends lost 2 bases and 2 bases, in that order; junction bases with no gene match: 2. DNA of the CDR3: TGTGCCAGCAGTTTAAGGGACAGGGGCAACTATGGCTACACCTTC. This translates into CASSLRDRGNYGYTF.

This clone was recorded once. J is TRBJ2-7 and V is TRBV5-1, with D tentatively TRBD2 (6 bases). This CDR3 region has 12 residues. Germline CDR1 and CDR2: SGHRS and YFSETQ. V was clipped by 5 bases and J by 3 bases, with 9 bases between them. The CDR3 loop is CASREGIYEQYF. The CDR3 DNA follows: TGCGCCAGCAGGGAGGGGATCTACGAGCAGTACTTC.

This clone was counted a few times. The CDR3: CASSQRGRGGVYGYTF. The CDR3 DNA sequence: TGTGCCAGCAGCCAAAGGGGGAGGGGCGGGGTATATGGCTACACCTTC. V and J are TRBV7-8 and TRBJ1-2, with D possibly TRBD1 on 6 matching bases. V was shortened by 5 bases and J by 5 bases, with 21 bases between the two germline ends. The V gene's germline CDR1 is SGHVS and CDR2 FQNEAQ. CDR3 size: 16 residues.